This TCR beta chain was found in a study of shared clonotypes between healthy human individuals. Points from the study as a whole: Non-shared clonotypes showed lower generation probabilities than clonotypes common to all four donors.

Points on this clone: Its antigen is unidentified.

Germline-derived CDR1 and CDR2 are KGHSH and LQKENI. Trimming pared 3 bases from V and 1 base from J, leaving 21 bases between. The CDR3 consists of 18 residues. Negatively enriched CD4+ T cells were divided by CD45RA into naive and memory. Sequencing was performed with immunoSEQ multiplex PCR; in TCRdb, only in-frame clones are kept and a portion is missing. The table shows 2 million to 2.5 million clones, with about 95% occurring only once. Sequencing was performed on naive CD4+ T cells sorted from blood. This sample's subset: CD45RA+ positively selected. This TCR was recovered from a young man in good health. J is TRBJ1-1 and V is TRBV18, with a tentative D call TRBD1 (5 bases). DNA of the CDR3: TGTGCCAGCTCACCCATGGGGCAGGGAAAGATGGAGAACACTGAAGCTTTCTTT. Its translation is CASSPMGQGKMENTEAFF. Combining the CDR3 with reference TRBV18 and TRBJ1-1 gives the whole variable domain NAGVMQNPRHLVRRRGQEARLRCSPMKGHSHVYWYRQLPEEGLKFMVYLQKENIIDESGMPKERFSAEFPKEGPSILRIQQVVRGDSAAYFCASSPMGQGKMENTEAFFGQGTRLTVV.